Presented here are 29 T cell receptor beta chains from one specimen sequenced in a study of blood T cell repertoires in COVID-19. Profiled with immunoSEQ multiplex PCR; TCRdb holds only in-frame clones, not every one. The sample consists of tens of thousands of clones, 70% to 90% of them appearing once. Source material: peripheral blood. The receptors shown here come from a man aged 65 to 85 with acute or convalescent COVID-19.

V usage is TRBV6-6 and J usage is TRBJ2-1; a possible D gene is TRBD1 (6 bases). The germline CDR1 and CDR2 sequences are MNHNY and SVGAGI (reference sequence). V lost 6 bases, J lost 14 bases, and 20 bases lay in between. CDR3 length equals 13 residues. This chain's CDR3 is CASRAPGQGEKFF. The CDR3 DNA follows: TGTGCCAGCAGGGCCCCGGGACAAGGGGAGAAGTTCTTC.

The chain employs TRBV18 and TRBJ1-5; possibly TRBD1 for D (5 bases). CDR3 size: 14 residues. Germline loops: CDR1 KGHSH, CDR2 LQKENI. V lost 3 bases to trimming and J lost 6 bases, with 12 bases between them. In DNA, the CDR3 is TGTGCCAGCTCACCGCCAGGGTCTATTCAGCCCCAGCATTTT. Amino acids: CASSPPGSIQPQHF. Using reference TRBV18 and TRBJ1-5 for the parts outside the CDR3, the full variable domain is NAGVMQNPRHLVRRRGQEARLRCSPMKGHSHVYWYRQLPEEGLKFMVYLQKENIIDESGMPKERFSAEFPKEGPSILRIQQVVRGDSAAYFCASSPPGSIQPQHFGDGTRLSIL.

CDR3 region: CASPPGQGPYEQYF. DNA for the CDR3: TGTGCCAGCCCGCCGGGACAGGGGCCCTACGAGCAGTACTTC. This chain joins TRBV19 and TRBJ2-7; 10 positions agree with TRBD1. V was pared by 9 bases and J by 2 bases, with 7 bases of the junction left unmatched. The germline gives CDR1 LNHDA, CDR2 SQIVND (reference sequence). This CDR3 has 14 amino acids.

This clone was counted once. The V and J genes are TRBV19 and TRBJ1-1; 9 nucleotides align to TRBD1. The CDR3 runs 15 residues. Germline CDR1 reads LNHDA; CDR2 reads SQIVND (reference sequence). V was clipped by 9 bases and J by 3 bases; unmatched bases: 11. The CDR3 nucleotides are TGTGCCAGCTTAAACAGGGGGCTGGGTGACACTGAAGCTTTCTTT. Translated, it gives CASLNRGLGDTEAFF.

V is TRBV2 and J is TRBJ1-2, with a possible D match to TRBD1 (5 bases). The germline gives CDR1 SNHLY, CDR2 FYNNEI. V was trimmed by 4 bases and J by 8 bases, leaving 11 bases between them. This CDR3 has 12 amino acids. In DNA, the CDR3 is TGTGCCAGCAGTGGAGACCAGGGAGGCTACACCTTC. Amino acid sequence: CASSGDQGGYTF.

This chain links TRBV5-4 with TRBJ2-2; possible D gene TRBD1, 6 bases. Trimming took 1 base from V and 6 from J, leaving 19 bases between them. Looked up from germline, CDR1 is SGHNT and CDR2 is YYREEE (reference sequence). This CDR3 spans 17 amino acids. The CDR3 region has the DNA TGTGCCAGCAGCTTGCGCTTGACAGGCACCTCAGCCGGGGAGCTGTTTTTT. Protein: CASSLRLTGTSAGELFF.

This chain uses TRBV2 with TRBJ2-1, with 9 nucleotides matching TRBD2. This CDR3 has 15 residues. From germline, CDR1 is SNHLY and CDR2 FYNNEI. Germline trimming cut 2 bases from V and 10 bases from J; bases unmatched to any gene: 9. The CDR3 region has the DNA TGTGCCAGCAGTGAAAGGCTAGCGGGGACGAGGGAGCAGTTCTTC. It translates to CASSERLAGTREQFF.

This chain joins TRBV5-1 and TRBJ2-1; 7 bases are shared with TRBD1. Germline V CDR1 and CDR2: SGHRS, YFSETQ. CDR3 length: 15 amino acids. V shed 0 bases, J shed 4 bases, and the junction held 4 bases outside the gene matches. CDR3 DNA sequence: TGCGCCAGCAGCTTGGAGGGGACAGATTACAATGAGCAGTTCTTC. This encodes CASSLEGTDYNEQFF.

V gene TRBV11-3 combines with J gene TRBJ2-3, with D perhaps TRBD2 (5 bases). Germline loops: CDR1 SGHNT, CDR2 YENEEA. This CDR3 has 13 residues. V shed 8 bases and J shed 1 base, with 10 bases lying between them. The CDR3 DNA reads TGTGCCAGCTCTACTAGAGGCACAGATACGCAGTATTTT. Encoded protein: CASSTRGTDTQYF.

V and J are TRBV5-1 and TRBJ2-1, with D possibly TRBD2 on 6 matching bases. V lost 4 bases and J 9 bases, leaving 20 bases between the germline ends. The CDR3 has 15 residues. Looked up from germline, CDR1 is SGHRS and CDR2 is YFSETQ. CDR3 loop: CASSPPETGRSEQFF. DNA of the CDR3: TGCGCCAGCAGCCCCCCGGAGACGGGGAGGAGTGAGCAGTTCTTC.

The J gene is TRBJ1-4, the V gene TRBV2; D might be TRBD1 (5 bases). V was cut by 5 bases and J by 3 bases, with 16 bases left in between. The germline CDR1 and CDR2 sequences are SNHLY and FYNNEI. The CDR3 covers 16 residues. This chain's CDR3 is CASSLPGQGPNEKLFF. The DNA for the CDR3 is TGTGCCAGCAGTTTGCCTGGACAAGGCCCTAATGAAAAACTGTTTTTT.

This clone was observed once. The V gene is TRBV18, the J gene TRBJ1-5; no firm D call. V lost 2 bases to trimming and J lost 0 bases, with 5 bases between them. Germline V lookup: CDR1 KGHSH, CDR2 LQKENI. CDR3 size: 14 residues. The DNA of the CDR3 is TGTGCCAGCTCACCAGTTTATAGCAATCAGCCCCAGCATTTT. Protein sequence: CASSPVYSNQPQHF.

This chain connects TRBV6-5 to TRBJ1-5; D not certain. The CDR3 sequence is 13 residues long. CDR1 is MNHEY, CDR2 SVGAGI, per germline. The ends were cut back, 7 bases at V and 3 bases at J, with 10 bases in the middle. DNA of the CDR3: TGTGCCAGCACAACGGGAGACAATCAGCCCCAGCATTTT. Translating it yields CASTTGDNQPQHF.

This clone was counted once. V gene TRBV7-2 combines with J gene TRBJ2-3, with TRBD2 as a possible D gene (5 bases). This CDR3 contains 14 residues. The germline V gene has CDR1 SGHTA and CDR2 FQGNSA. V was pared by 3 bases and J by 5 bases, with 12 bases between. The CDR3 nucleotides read TGTGCCAGCAGCTTTCAGATCCGGGGAGATACGCAGTATTTT. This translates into CASSFQIRGDTQYF.

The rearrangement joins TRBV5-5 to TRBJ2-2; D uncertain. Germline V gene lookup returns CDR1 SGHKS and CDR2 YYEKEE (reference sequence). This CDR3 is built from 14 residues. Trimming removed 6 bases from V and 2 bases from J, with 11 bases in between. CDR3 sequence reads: CASNRVLNTGELFF. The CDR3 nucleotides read TGTGCCAGCAACCGGGTCCTTAACACCGGGGAGCTGTTTTTT.

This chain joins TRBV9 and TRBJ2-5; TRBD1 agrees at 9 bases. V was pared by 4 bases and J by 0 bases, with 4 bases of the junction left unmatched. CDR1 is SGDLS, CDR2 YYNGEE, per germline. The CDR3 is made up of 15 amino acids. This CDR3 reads CASSTGQGYQETQYF. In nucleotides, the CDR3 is TGTGCCAGCAGCACGGGACAGGGTTACCAAGAGACCCAGTACTTC.

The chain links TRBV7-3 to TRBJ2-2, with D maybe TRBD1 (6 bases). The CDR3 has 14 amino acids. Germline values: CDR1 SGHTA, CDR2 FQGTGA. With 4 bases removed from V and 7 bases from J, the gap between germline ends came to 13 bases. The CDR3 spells CASSSTGSLGELFF. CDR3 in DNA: TGTGCCAGCAGCTCGACAGGATCTCTCGGGGAGCTGTTTTTT.

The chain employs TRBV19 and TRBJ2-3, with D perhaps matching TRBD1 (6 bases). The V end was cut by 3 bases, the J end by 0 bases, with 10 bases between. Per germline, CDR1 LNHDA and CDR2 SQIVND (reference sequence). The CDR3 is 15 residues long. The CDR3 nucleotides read TGTGCCAGTAGTATGAGCAGGGGCAGCACAGATACGCAGTATTTT. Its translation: CASSMSRGSTDTQYF.

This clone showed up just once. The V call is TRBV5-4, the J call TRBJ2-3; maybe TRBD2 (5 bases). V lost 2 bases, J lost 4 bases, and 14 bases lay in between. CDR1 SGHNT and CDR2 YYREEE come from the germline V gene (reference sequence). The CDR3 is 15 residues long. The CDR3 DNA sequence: TGTGCCAGCAGCTTCCCCAGGACGGGGTCAGATACGCAGTATTTT. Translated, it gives CASSFPRTGSDTQYF.

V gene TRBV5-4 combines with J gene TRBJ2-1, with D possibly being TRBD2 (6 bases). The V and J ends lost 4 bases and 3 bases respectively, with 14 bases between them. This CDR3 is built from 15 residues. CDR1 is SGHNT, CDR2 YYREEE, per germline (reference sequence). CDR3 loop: CASSLGGGYYNEQFF. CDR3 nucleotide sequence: TGTGCCAGCAGCCTCGGTGGAGGGTACTACAATGAGCAGTTCTTC.

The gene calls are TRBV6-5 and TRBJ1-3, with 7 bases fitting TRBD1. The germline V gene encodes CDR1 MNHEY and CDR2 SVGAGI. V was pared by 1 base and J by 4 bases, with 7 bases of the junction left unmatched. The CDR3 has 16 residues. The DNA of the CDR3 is TGTGCCAGCAGTTACTTACAGGGGTCGCGGGGAAACACCATATATTTT. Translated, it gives CASSYLQGSRGNTIYF.

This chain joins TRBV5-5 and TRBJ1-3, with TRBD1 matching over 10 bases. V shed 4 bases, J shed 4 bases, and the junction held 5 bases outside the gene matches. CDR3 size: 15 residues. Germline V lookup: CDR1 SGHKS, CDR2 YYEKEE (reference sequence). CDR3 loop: CASSPGDRGGNTIYF. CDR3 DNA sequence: TGTGCCAGCAGCCCGGGGGACAGGGGAGGAAACACCATATATTTT.

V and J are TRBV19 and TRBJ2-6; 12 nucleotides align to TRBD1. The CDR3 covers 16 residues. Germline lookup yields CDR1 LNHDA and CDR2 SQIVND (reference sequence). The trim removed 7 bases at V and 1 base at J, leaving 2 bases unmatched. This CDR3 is CASTGQGASGANVLTF. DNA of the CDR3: TGTGCCAGTACGGGACAGGGGGCGTCTGGGGCCAACGTCCTGACTTTC.

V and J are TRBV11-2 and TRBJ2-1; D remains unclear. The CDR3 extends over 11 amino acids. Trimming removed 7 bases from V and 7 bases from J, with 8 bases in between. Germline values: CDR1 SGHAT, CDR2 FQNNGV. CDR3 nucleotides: TGTGCCAGCACCACAAATAATGAGCAGTTCTTC. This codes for CASTTNNEQFF.

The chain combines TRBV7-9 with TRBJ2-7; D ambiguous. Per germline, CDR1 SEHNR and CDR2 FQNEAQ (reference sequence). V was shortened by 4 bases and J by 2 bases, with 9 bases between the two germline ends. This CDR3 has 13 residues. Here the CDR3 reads CASSSQRAYEQYF. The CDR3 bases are TGTGCCAGCAGCTCCCAACGAGCCTACGAGCAGTACTTC. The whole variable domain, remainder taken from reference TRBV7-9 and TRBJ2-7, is DTGVSQNPRHKITKRGQNVTFRCDPISEHNRLYWYRQTLGQGPEFLTYFQNEAQLEKSRLLSDRFSAERPKGSFSTLEIQRTEQGDSAMYLCASSSQRAYEQYFGPGTRLTVT.

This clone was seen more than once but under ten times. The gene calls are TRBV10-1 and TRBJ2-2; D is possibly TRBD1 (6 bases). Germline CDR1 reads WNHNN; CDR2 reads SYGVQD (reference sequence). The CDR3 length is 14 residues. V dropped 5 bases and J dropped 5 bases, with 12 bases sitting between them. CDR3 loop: CASSHFRGTGELFF. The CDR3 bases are TGCGCCAGCAGTCACTTTAGGGGGACCGGGGAGCTGTTTTTT.

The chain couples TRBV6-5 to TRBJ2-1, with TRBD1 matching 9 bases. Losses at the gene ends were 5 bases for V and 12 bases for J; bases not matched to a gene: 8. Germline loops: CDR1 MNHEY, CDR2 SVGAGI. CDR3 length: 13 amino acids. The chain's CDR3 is CASSRTGGQGQFF. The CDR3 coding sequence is TGTGCCAGCAGTAGAACGGGGGGACAGGGGCAGTTCTTC.

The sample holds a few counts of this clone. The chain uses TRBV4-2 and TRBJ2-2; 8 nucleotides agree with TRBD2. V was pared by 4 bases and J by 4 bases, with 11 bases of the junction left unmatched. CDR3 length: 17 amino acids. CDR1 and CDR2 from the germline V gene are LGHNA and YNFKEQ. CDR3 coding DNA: TGTGCCAGCAGCCCCCTTGGAAGCGGGGGAACCACCGGGGAGCTGTTTTTT. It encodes CASSPLGSGGTTGELFF.

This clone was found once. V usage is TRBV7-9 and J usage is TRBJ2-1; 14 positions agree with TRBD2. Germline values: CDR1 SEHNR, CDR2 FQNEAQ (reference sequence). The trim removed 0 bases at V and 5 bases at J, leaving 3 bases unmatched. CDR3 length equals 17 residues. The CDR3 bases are TGTGCCAGCAGCTTAGCCCGACTAGCGGGGGGGCACAATGAGCAGTTCTTC. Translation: CASSLARLAGGHNEQFF.